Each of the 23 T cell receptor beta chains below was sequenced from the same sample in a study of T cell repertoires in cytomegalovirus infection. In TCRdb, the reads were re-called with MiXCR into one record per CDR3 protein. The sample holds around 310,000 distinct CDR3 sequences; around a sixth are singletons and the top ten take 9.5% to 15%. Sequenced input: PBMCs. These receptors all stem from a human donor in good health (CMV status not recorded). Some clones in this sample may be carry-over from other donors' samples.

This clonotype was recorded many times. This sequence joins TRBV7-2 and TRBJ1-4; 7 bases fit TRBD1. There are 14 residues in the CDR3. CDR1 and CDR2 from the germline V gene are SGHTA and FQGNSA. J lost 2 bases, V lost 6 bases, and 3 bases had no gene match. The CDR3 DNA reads TGTGCCAGCAGGGACAGGCCTACTAATGAAAAACTGTTTTTT. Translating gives CASRDRPTNEKLFF.

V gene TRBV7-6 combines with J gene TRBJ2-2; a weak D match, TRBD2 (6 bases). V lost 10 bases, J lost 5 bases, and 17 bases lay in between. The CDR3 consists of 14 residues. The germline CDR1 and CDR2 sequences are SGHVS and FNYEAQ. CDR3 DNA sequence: TGTGCCACCGCGCGGAGGGGCTTTACCGGGGAGCTGTTTTTT. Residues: CATARRGFTGELFF. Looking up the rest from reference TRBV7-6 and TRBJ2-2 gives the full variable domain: GAGVSQSPRYKVTKRGQDVALRCDPISGHVSLYWYRQALGQGPEFLTYFNYEAQQDKSGLPNDRFSAERPEGSISTLTIQRTEQRDSAMYRCATARRGFTGELFFGEGSRLTVL.

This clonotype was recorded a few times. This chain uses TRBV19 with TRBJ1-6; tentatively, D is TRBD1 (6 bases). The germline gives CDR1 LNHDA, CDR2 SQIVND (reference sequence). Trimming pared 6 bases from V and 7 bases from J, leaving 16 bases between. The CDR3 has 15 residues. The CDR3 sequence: CASRGTGTKNSPLHF. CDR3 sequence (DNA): TGTGCCAGTAGGGGTACCGGGACAAAAAATTCACCCCTCCACTTT.

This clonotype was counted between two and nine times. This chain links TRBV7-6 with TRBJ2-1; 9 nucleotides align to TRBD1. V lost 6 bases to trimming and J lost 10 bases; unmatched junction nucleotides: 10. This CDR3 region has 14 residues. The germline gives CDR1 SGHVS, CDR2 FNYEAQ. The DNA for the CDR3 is TGTGCCAGCAGAACGGTGGGGGGGACAGGGGAGCAGTTCTTC. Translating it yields CASRTVGGTGEQFF.

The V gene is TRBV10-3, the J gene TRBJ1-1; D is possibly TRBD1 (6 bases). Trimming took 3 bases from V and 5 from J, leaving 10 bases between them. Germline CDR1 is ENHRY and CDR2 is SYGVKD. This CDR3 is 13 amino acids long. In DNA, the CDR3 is TGTGCCATCAGTGACAGGGGAAGGACTGAAGCTTTCTTT. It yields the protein CAISDRGRTEAFF.

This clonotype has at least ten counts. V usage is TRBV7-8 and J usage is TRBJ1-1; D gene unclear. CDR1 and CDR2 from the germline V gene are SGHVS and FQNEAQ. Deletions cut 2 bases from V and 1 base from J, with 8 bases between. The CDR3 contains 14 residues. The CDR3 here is CASSLMTRNTEAFF. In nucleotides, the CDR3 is TGTGCCAGCAGCTTAATGACACGGAACACTGAAGCTTTCTTT.

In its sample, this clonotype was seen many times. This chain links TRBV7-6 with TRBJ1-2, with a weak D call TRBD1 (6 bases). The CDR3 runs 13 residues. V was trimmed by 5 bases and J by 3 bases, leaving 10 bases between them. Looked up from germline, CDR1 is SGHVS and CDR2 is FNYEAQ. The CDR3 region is CASSETGYYGYTF. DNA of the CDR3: TGTGCCAGCAGCGAAACAGGGTACTATGGCTACACCTTC.

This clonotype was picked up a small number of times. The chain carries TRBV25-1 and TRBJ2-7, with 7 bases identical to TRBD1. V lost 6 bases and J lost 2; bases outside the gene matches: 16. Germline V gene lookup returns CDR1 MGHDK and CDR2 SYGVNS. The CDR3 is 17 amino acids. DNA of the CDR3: TGTGCCAGCAGCGACAGGGACGGGGCCCCCGGGCCCTACGAGCAGTACTTC. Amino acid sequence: CASSDRDGAPGPYEQYF.

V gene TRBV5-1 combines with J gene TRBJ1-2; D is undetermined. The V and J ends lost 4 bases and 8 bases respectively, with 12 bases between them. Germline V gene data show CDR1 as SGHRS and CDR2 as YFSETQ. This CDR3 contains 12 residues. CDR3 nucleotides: TGCGCCAGCAGCCAAGATACTCGAGGCTACACCTTC. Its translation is CASSQDTRGYTF.

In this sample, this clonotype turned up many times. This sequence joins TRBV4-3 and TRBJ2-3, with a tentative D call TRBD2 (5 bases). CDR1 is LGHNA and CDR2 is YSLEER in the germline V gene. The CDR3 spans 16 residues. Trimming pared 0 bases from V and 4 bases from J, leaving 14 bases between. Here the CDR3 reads CASSQERGLTSDTQYF. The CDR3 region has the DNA TGCGCCAGCAGCCAAGAGCGAGGGTTGACTTCAGATACGCAGTATTTT.

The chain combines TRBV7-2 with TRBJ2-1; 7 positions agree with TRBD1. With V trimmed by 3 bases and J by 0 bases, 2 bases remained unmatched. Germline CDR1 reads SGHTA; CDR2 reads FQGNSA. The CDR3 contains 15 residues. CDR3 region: CASSLQGDSYNEQFF. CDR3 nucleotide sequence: TGTGCCAGCAGCTTGCAGGGGGACTCCTACAATGAGCAGTTCTTC.

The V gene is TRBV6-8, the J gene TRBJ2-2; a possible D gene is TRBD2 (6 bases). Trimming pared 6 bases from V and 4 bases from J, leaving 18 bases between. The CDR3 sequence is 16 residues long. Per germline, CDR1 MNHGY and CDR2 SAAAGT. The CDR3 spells CASRADTGLLTGELFF. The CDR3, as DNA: TGTGCCAGCAGGGCCGACACGGGACTCCTCACCGGGGAGCTGTTTTTT.

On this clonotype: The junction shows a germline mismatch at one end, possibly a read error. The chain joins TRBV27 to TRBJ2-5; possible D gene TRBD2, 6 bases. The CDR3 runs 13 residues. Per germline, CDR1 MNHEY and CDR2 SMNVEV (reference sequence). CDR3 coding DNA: TGTGCCAGCAGTCCCGGGTGGGGGGAGACCCAGAACTTC. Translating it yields CASSPGWGETQNF.

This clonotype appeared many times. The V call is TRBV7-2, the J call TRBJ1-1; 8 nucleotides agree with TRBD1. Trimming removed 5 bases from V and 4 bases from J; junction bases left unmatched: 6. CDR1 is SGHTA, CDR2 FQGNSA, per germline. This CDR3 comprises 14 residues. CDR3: CASSHGQGSTEAFF. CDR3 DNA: TGTGCCAGCAGCCACGGACAGGGCAGCACTGAAGCTTTCTTT.

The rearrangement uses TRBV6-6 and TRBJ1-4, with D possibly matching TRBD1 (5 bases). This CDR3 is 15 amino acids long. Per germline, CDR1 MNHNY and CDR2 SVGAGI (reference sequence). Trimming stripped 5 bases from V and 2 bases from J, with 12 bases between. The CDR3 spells CASSPSGYTNEKLFF. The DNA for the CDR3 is TGTGCCAGCAGTCCTTCAGGGTACACTAATGAAAAACTGTTTTTT.

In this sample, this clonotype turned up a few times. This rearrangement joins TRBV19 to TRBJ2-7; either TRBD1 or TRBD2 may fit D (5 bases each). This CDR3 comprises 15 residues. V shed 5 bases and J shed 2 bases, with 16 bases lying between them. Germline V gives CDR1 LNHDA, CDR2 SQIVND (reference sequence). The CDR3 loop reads CASSPTGTSTYEQYF. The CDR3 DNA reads TGTGCCAGTAGTCCGACCGGGACGTCAACCTACGAGCAGTACTTC. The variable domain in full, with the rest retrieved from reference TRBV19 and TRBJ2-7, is DGGITQSPKYLFRKEGQNVTLSCEQNLNHDAMYWYRQDPGQGLRLIYYSQIVNDFQKGDIAEGYSVSREKKESFPLTVTSAQKNPTAFYLCASSPTGTSTYEQYFGPGTRLTVT.

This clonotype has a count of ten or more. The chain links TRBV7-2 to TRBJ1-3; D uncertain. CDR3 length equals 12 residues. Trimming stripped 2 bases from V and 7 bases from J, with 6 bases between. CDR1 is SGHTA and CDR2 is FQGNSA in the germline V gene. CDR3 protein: CASSLRGNTIYF. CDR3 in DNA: TGTGCCAGCAGCTTAAGAGGGAACACCATATATTTT.

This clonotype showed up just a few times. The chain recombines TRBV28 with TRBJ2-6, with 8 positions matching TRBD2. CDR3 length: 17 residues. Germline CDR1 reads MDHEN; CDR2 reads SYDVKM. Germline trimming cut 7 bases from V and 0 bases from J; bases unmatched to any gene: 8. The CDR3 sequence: CASTPRGGLSGANVLTF. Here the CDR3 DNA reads TGTGCCAGCACCCCACGGGGGGGCCTCTCTGGGGCCAACGTCCTGACTTTC.

The CDR3 loop reads CASSQWITGGKDEQYF. CDR3 nucleotide sequence: TGTGCCAGCAGTCAATGGATTACAGGGGGCAAGGACGAGCAGTACTTC. The J gene is TRBJ2-7, the V gene TRBV6-2 or TRBV6-3, with TRBD1 matching over 9 bases. Germline V gives CDR1 MNHEY, CDR2 SVGEGT. J lost 5 bases, V lost 5 bases, and 13 bases had no gene match. The CDR3 has 16 residues.

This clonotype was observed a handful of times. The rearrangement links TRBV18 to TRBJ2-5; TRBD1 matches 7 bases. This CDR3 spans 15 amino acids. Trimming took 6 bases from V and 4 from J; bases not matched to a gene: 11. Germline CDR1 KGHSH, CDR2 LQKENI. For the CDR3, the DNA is TGTGCCAGCTCCCCAGGGACAGAAACTCTAGAGACCCAGTACTTC. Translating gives CASSPGTETLETQYF.

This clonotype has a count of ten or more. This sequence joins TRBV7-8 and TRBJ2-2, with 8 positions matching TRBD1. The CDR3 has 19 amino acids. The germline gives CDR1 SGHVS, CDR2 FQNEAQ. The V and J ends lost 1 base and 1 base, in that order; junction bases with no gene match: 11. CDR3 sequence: CASSLVFSVGTGNTGELFF. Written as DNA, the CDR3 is TGTGCCAGCAGCTTAGTTTTTTCCGTCGGGACAGGGAACACCGGGGAGCTGTTTTTT.

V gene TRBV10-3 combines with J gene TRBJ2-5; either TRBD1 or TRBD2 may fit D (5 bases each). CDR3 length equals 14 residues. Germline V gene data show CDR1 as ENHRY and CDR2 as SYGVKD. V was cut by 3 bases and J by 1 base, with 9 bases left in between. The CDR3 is CAISEQRGQETQYF. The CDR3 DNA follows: TGTGCCATCAGTGAACAGAGGGGCCAAGAGACCCAGTACTTC.

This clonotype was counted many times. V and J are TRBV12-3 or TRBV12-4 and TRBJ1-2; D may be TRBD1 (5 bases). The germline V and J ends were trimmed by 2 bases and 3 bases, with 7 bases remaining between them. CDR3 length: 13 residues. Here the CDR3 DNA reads TGTGCCAGCAGTTTACGGGGGGACTATGGCTACACCTTC. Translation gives CASSLRGDYGYTF.